The 19 T cell receptor beta chains in this list originate from one sample, sequenced in a study of T cell responses to AZD1222 COVID-19 vaccine. This table comes from immunoSEQ multiplex PCR, and its TCRdb copy is limited to in-frame clones, with some not included. The sample shows about 120,000 clones, 80% to 90% of them seen only once. The specimen was peripheral blood, collected on day 0 of MenACWY control vaccination. The source is an adult in good health.

The CDR3 region has the DNA TGTGCCAGCAGCCGGGGACAGACTAATACCTACGAGCAGTACTTC. Its translation is CASSRGQTNTYEQYF. The chain uses TRBV5-5 and TRBJ2-7, with 7 nucleotides matching TRBD1. The trim removed 4 bases at V and 2 bases at J, leaving 9 bases unmatched. Germline CDR1 SGHKS, CDR2 YYEKEE (reference sequence). This CDR3 contains 15 residues. Combining the CDR3 with reference TRBV5-5 and TRBJ2-7 gives the whole variable domain DAGVTQSPTHLIKTRGQQVTLRCSPISGHKSVSWYQQVLGQGPQFIFQYYEKEERGRGNFPDRFSARQFPNYSSELNVNALLLGDSALYLCASSRGQTNTYEQYFGPGTRLTVT.

The chain combines TRBV27 with TRBJ2-1; TRBD1 matches at 10 bases. J gave up 6 bases and V 5 bases, and 4 bases lay outside the gene matches. Germline CDR1 and CDR2: MNHEY and SMNVEV (reference sequence). This CDR3 is 14 amino acids long. CDR3 bases: TGTGCCAGCAGTCCTTGGGACAGGGGCAATGAGCAGTTCTTC. The encoded protein is CASSPWDRGNEQFF.

This clone was picked up one time. The rearrangement uses TRBV30 and TRBJ1-3; D may be TRBD1 (5 bases). Germline CDR1 reads GTSNPN; CDR2 reads SVGIG (reference sequence). The CDR3 is 15 residues long. Trimming stripped 8 bases from V and 0 bases from J, with 17 bases between. The CDR3 DNA is TGTGCCCTCAAGGACGGGGGACTCTCTGGAAACACCATATATTTT. Amino acid sequence: CALKDGGLSGNTIYF.

The V gene is TRBV3-1 (or the pseudogene TRBV3-2), the J gene TRBJ2-1; D not certain. This CDR3 comprises 19 residues. Trimming shortened V by 4 bases and J by 3 bases, and 25 bases separated the two germline ends. Germline loops: CDR1 LGHDT, CDR2 YNNKEL (reference sequence). The CDR3 reads CASSLRQKTNRGNYNEQFF. The DNA of the CDR3 is TGTGCCAGCAGCCTACGTCAGAAGACCAACAGAGGAAACTACAATGAGCAGTTCTTC.

The rearrangement links TRBV5-1 to TRBJ1-2, with 9 nucleotides matching TRBD1. Trimming took 2 bases from V and 8 from J; bases not matched to a gene: 4. The CDR3 spans 13 residues. The V gene's germline CDR1 is SGHRS and CDR2 YFSETQ. CDR3 loop: CASSLQGADGYTF. CDR3 DNA: TGCGCCAGCAGCTTACAGGGGGCCGACGGCTACACCTTC.

Only one count was recorded for this clone. This chain links TRBV6-2 or TRBV6-3 with TRBJ2-7; the D gene is possibly TRBD2 (6 bases). CDR1 and CDR2 (germline): MNHEY, SVGEGT. V lost 2 bases and J 6 bases, leaving 8 bases between the germline ends. CDR3 length: 12 residues. CDR3 protein: CASSYGGPEQYF. CDR3 in DNA: TGTGCCAGCAGTTACGGAGGGCCCGAGCAGTACTTC.

The V call is TRBV7-9, the J call TRBJ2-5, with unresolved D. Trimming removed 6 bases at V and 4 bases at J, with 21 bases between. This CDR3 is built from 16 residues. From germline, CDR1 is SEHNR and CDR2 FQNEAQ (reference sequence). The DNA for the CDR3 is TGTGCCAGCAGTACTAATCGGTTAGACGCTCTAGAGACCCAGTACTTC. Its translation: CASSTNRLDALETQYF. The complete variable domain, with remaining parts taken from reference TRBV7-9 and TRBJ2-5, reads DTGVSQNPRHKITKRGQNVTFRCDPISEHNRLYWYRQTLGQGPEFLTYFQNEAQLEKSRLLSDRFSAERPKGSFSTLEIQRTEQGDSAMYLCASSTNRLDALETQYFGPGTRLLVL.

The chain is built from TRBV5-1 and TRBJ1-4, with D possibly matching TRBD1 (5 bases). Trimming pared 4 bases from V and 10 bases from J, leaving 23 bases between. The length of the CDR3 is 16 residues. In germline, CDR1 is SGHRS, CDR2 YFSETQ. This CDR3 reads CASSLEQGDPGGKLFF. CDR3 nucleotides: TGCGCCAGCAGCCTGGAGCAGGGTGACCCAGGAGGAAAACTGTTTTTT.

The chain has TRBV24-1 and TRBJ1-4; a weak D match, TRBD1 (5 bases). Trimming took off 4 bases at V and 3 bases at J, with 14 bases between the two ends. The germline CDR1 and CDR2 sequences are KGHDR and SFDVKD. The CDR3 length is 16 residues. The CDR3 protein is CATSDPPGLANEKLFF. CDR3 sequence (DNA): TGTGCCACCAGTGACCCTCCAGGGTTGGCTAATGAAAAACTGTTTTTT.

The chain employs TRBV7-2 and TRBJ2-7; 9 nucleotides align to TRBD2. With V trimmed by 5 bases and J by 7 bases, 18 bases remained unmatched. Germline V gives CDR1 SGHTA, CDR2 FQGNSA. The CDR3 totals 17 residues. CDR3 sequence: CASSKGGILAGLPEQYF. CDR3 bases: TGTGCCAGCAGCAAAGGGGGGATACTAGCGGGCCTACCGGAGCAGTACTTC.

The rearrangement uses TRBV3-1 (or the pseudogene TRBV3-2) and TRBJ2-5, with TRBD1 identical over 11 bases. Germline V gene data show CDR1 as LGHDT and CDR2 as YNNKEL (reference sequence). The CDR3 runs to 15 residues. V lost 4 bases to trimming and J lost 4 bases; unmatched junction nucleotides: 5. This chain's CDR3 is CASSPRTGGVETQYF. CDR3 nucleotide sequence: TGTGCCAGCAGCCCAAGGACAGGGGGCGTAGAGACCCAGTACTTC.

The V gene is TRBV5-1, the J gene TRBJ2-1; 13 bases map to TRBD2. This CDR3 contains 18 residues. The V segment lost 6 bases and the J segment 1 base; nucleotides outside the gene matches: 10. From germline, CDR1 is SGHRS and CDR2 YFSETQ. The CDR3 DNA sequence: TGCGCCAGCACCCGGACTAGCGGGGGAACCGCTTCCTACAATGAGCAGTTCTTC. Its protein product is CASTRTSGGTASYNEQFF.

This chain links TRBV7-9 with TRBJ2-5, with TRBD1 matching 9 bases. J gave up 5 bases and V 7 bases, and 5 bases lay outside the gene matches. There are 13 residues in the CDR3. Germline V gene data show CDR1 as SEHNR and CDR2 as FQNEAQ (reference sequence). The CDR3 here is CASTGQGMETQYF. DNA for the CDR3: TGTGCCAGCACTGGACAGGGGATGGAGACCCAGTACTTC. Full variable domain (outside the CDR3, taken from reference TRBV7-9 and TRBJ2-5): DTGVSQNPRHKITKRGQNVTFRCDPISEHNRLYWYRQTLGQGPEFLTYFQNEAQLEKSRLLSDRFSAERPKGSFSTLEIQRTEQGDSAMYLCASTGQGMETQYFGPGTRLLVL.

This chain connects TRBV4-1 to TRBJ2-2; D is uncertain. Germline CDR1 and CDR2: MGHRA and YSYEKL. The CDR3 is made up of 14 amino acids. V was clipped by 1 base and J by 1 base, with 4 bases between them. CDR3 region: CASSQVQNTGELFF. Written as DNA, the CDR3 is TGCGCCAGCAGCCAAGTCCAGAACACCGGGGAGCTGTTTTTT.

The gene calls are TRBV4-3 and TRBJ1-2; tentatively, D is TRBD1 (5 bases). The V end lost 0 bases, the J end lost 2 bases, and 13 bases lay between the germline ends. Germline CDR1 reads LGHNA; CDR2 reads YSLEER. The CDR3 is made up of 16 amino acids. The CDR3 reads CASSQEGRDGNYGYTF. The CDR3 bases are TGCGCCAGCAGCCAAGAGGGTCGGGACGGCAACTATGGCTACACCTTC.

This rearrangement joins TRBV5-6 to TRBJ2-5; TRBD2 aligns across 8 bases. This CDR3 has 13 residues. Per germline, CDR1 SGHDT and CDR2 YYEEEE. V shed 2 bases and J 5 bases; nucleotides not matched to a gene: 2. CDR3 sequence: CASSLSGGETQYF. DNA for the CDR3: TGTGCCAGCAGCTTAAGCGGGGGTGAGACCCAGTACTTC.

This clone was seen once. The genes are TRBV28 and TRBJ1-4; no reliable D call. The CDR3 is 12 amino acids. Germline lookup yields CDR1 MDHEN and CDR2 SYDVKM. Trimming removed 8 bases from V and 3 bases from J, with 7 bases in between. The CDR3 bases are TGTGCCAGCGGGCGGTCTAATGAAAAACTGTTTTTT. This sequence encodes CASGRSNEKLFF.

The chain employs TRBV4-3 and TRBJ2-7; 7 bases are a match to TRBD1. Losses at the gene ends were 0 bases for V and 6 bases for J; bases not matched to a gene: 11. The CDR3 spans 16 residues. Germline V lookup: CDR1 LGHNA, CDR2 YSLEER. CDR3 nucleotide sequence: TGCGCCAGCAGCCAAGATAACGAGGGGGCGAGGTGCGAGCAGTACTTC. It specifies CASSQDNEGARCEQYF.

Relative to its sample, this clone is medium-sized. J is TRBJ1-1 and V is TRBV29-1; D is perhaps TRBD1 (6 bases). This CDR3 is 14 amino acids long. Trimming removed 5 bases at V and 4 bases at J, with 17 bases between. Germline CDR1 is SQVTM and CDR2 is ANQGSEA. In DNA, the CDR3 is TGCAGCGTTAATGTAGGGGGTCTGGGCACTGAAGCTTTCTTT. It encodes CSVNVGGLGTEAFF.